These T cell receptor beta chains were read from a single sample in a study of blood T cell repertoires in COVID-19. The assay was immunoSEQ multiplex PCR, and TCRdb's table has in-frame clones only and misses some. This sample carries some 170,000 clones, about 72% of them seen once, and the ten largest clones take around 16%. Specimen: PBMCs or T cells enriched from blood (not recorded which). These receptors came from a woman aged 45-65 years who had recovered from COVID-19. Each CDR3 is given with its conserved first and last residue. The D gene is left open where the match is weak. Only some rows state a clone size, as once, few, many or a class for expanded clones.

length: 13
V: TRBV7-2
J: TRBJ2-1
D: .
size: .
DNA: TGTGCCAGCAGCTCCCCTCAGATTGATGAGCAGTTCTTC
CDR3: CASSSPQIDEQFF

length: 16
V: TRBV7-2
J: TRBJ2-7
D: .
size: many
DNA: TGTGCCAGCAGCCCCTGGGGCGGCCCAAGCTCCTACGAGCAGTACTTC
CDR3: CASSPWGGPSSYEQYF

length: 11
V: TRBV30
J: TRBJ2-7
D: TRBD1
size: .
DNA: TGTGCCTCTGACAGGGGGCTTGAGCAGTACTTC
CDR3: CASDRGLEQYF

length: 16
V: TRBV28
J: TRBJ2-1
D: TRBD2
size: .
DNA: TGTGCCAGCAGTTCTCTGGCGGGAGGGCCCTACAATGAGCAGTTCTTC
CDR3: CASSSLAGGPYNEQFF

length: 17
V: TRBV7-8
J: TRBJ2-1
D: .
size: .
DNA: TGTGCCAGCAGCTTAGCGGCCCCCTCGAACTCCTACAATGAGCAGTTCTTC
CDR3: CASSLAAPSNSYNEQFF

length: 15
V: TRBV5-1
J: TRBJ2-1
D: TRBD2
size: .
DNA: TGCGCCAGCAGGGAGACTAGCGGGATAATCAATGAGCAGTTCTTC
CDR3: CASRETSGIINEQFF

length: 14
V: TRBV5-1
J: TRBJ2-7
D: TRBD1
size: .
DNA: TGCGCCAGCAGTCCAGACAGGGCGGTCTACGAGCAGTACTTC
CDR3: CASSPDRAVYEQYF

length: 15
V: TRBV7-2
J: TRBJ2-3
D: TRBD2
size: .
DNA: TGTGCCAGCAGCCGCGGACTAGCGGGGACAGATACGCAGTATTTT
CDR3: CASSRGLAGTDTQYF

length: 14
V: TRBV28
J: TRBJ2-7
D: .
size: .
DNA: TGTGCCAGCAGTTTATCGGTCTTCCCCTACGAGCAGTACTTC
CDR3: CASSLSVFPYEQYF

length: 15
V: TRBV30
J: TRBJ2-5
D: .
size: .
DNA: TGTGCCTGGAGTGTTGAAGCCGTCTTCGTGCGGACCCAGTACTTC
CDR3: CAWSVEAVFVRTQYF

length: 16
V: TRBV4-1
J: TRBJ2-3
D: TRBD2
size: once
DNA: TGCGCCAGCAGCCAAGAGTCTAGCGGAAACACAGATACGCAGTATTTT
CDR3: CASSQESSGNTDTQYF

length: 12
V: TRBV9
J: TRBJ1-6
D: .
size: .
DNA: TGTGCCAGCAGCGGGACAGACTCACCCCTCCACTTT
CDR3: CASSGTDSPLHF

length: 16
V: TRBV19
J: TRBJ1-2
D: TRBD1
size: .
DNA: TGTGCCAGTAGTATTCGGGATGGACAGGGGTACTATGGCTACACCTTC
CDR3: CASSIRDGQGYYGYTF

length: 13
V: TRBV30
J: TRBJ2-7
D: .
size: .
DNA: TGTGCCTGGAGTGTAGGGTTCGGGAGCGAGCAGTACTTC
CDR3: CAWSVGFGSEQYF

length: 15
V: TRBV28
J: TRBJ1-6
D: TRBD1
size: .
DNA: TGTGCCAGCAGTTTCGGTACAGGGGTTAGTTCACCCCTCCACTTT
CDR3: CASSFGTGVSSPLHF

length: 13
V: TRBV2
J: TRBJ1-2
D: TRBD1
size: .
DNA: TGTGCAGAATCCAGGGGACAGATCTATGGCTACACCTTC
CDR3: CAESRGQIYGYTF

length: 14
V: TRBV27
J: TRBJ2-7
D: .
size: once
DNA: TGTGCCAGCACTAACCCGCGGGGCTCCTACGAGCAGTACTTC
CDR3: CASTNPRGSYEQYF

length: 13
V: TRBV10-3
J: TRBJ2-7
D: TRBD1
size: .
DNA: TGTGCCACTGCCAGGGACAGGCACTACGAGCAGTACTTC
CDR3: CATARDRHYEQYF

length: 14
V: TRBV28
J: TRBJ1-1
D: .
size: .
DNA: TGTGCCAGCAGTCCTTCGCCGGGGAACACTGAAGCTTTCTTT
CDR3: CASSPSPGNTEAFF

length: 13
V: TRBV19
J: TRBJ1-1
D: .
size: few
DNA: TGTGCCAGTAGTATTCAGGGAAACACTGAAGCTTTCTTT
CDR3: CASSIQGNTEAFF

length: 13
V: TRBV7-6
J: TRBJ2-1
D: .
size: .
DNA: TGTGCCAGCAGCCTGGACAGCCGCAATGAGCAGTTCTTC
CDR3: CASSLDSRNEQFF

length: 16
V: TRBV19
J: TRBJ2-1
D: .
size: .
DNA: TGTGCCAGTAGTATACAGGGGACACGAATCTACAATGAGCAGTTCTTC
CDR3: CASSIQGTRIYNEQFF

length: 16
V: TRBV6-2/TRBV6-3
J: TRBJ2-1
D: .
size: .
DNA: TGTGCCAGCAGTTACTCACAGAATTTAGTTTACAATGAGCAGTTCTTC
CDR3: CASSYSQNLVYNEQFF

length: 15
V: TRBV4-3
J: TRBJ1-2
D: TRBD1
size: .
DNA: TGCGCCAGCAGCCAAGATCCGGACAGGGCTTATGGCTACACCTTC
CDR3: CASSQDPDRAYGYTF

length: 16
V: TRBV7-9
J: TRBJ2-1
D: TRBD2
size: .
DNA: TGTGCCAGCAGCTTAGCCGGGACTAGCGGGAACAATGAGCAGTTCTTC
CDR3: CASSLAGTSGNNEQFF

length: 17
V: TRBV21-1
J: TRBJ1-3
D: .
size: .
DNA: TGTGCCAGCAGCAAACGCCCGAATGGACAGTGGCGAAACACCATATATTTT
CDR3: CASSKRPNGQWRNTIYF

length: 14
V: TRBV18
J: TRBJ2-7
D: TRBD2
size: .
DNA: TGTGCCAGCTCACCAACTAGCGGCAACTACGAGCAGTACTTC
CDR3: CASSPTSGNYEQYF

length: 15
V: TRBV25-1
J: TRBJ1-4
D: .
size: .
DNA: TGTGCCAGCAGTGATTCGGGGGGTCTGGATGAAAAACTGTTTTTT
CDR3: CASSDSGGLDEKLFF

length: 12
V: TRBV29-1
J: TRBJ2-5
D: TRBD1
size: .
DNA: TGCAGCGACCGGACAGGGGCAGGGACCCAGTACTTC
CDR3: CSDRTGAGTQYF

length: 18
V: TRBV27
J: TRBJ2-3
D: .
size: .
DNA: TGTGCCAGCAGTTCCCATAGAGTCGGGACTCATCTCACAGATACGCAGTATTTT
CDR3: CASSSHRVGTHLTDTQYF

length: 13
V: TRBV19
J: TRBJ2-1
D: .
size: .
DNA: TGTGCCAGTAGCGGGACTCCATACAATGAGCAGTTCTTC
CDR3: CASSGTPYNEQFF

length: 15
V: TRBV18
J: TRBJ2-1
D: TRBD2
size: .
DNA: TGTGCCAGCTCACCCCTAGCGGGAGATATGAATGAGCAGTTCTTC
CDR3: CASSPLAGDMNEQFF

length: 14
V: TRBV7-9
J: TRBJ2-1
D: TRBD2
size: .
DNA: TGTGCCAGCAGCTCCCTAAAAGCGGGAGTGGAGCAGTTCTTC
CDR3: CASSSLKAGVEQFF

length: 15
V: TRBV5-4
J: TRBJ2-2
D: .
size: .
DNA: TGTGCCAGCAGCTTGGAGGGGCGCGTCGCCGGGGAGCTGTTTTTT
CDR3: CASSLEGRVAGELFF

length: 13
V: TRBV19
J: TRBJ2-5
D: TRBD1
size: .
DNA: TGTGCCAGTAGTATTAGGGACAGTCAGACCCAGTACTTC
CDR3: CASSIRDSQTQYF

length: 16
V: TRBV28
J: TRBJ1-1
D: TRBD1
size: once
DNA: TGTGCCAGCAACTGGGCTTCGGGACAGTTCGACACTGAAGCTTTCTTT
CDR3: CASNWASGQFDTEAFF

length: 16
V: TRBV11-2
J: TRBJ2-1
D: TRBD2
size: .
DNA: TGTGCCAGCAGTCAACTCGGGACTAGCACTCAAGGTGAGCAGTTCTTC
CDR3: CASSQLGTSTQGEQFF

length: 15
V: TRBV19
J: TRBJ1-5
D: .
size: .
DNA: TGTGCCAGTAGTATCCAGGGGACCCCTCCAGCGCCCCAGCATTTT
CDR3: CASSIQGTPPAPQHF

length: 16
V: TRBV4-1
J: TRBJ2-3
D: .
size: .
DNA: TGCGCCAGCAGCCTAGCTAGCGCGGGGAGGACAGATACGCAGTATTTT
CDR3: CASSLASAGRTDTQYF

length: 14
V: TRBV7-2
J: TRBJ1-5
D: TRBD1
size: few
DNA: TGTGCCAGCAGCCAGGACAGGGGAGGTCAGCCCCAGCATTTT
CDR3: CASSQDRGGQPQHF

length: 14
V: TRBV19
J: TRBJ2-7
D: .
size: few
DNA: TGTGCCAGTAAGCGGCGGATGGAGGCCTACGAGCAGTACTTC
CDR3: CASKRRMEAYEQYF

length: 14
V: TRBV29-1
J: TRBJ2-7
D: TRBD2
size: few
DNA: TGCAGCGTGCTAACCGGGACTAGAGTCTCCGAGCAGTACTTC
CDR3: CSVLTGTRVSEQYF